A single sample gave rise to the 9 T cell receptor beta chains below, sequenced in a study of persistence of HIV-infected CD4 T cells. Anti-CD3/anti-CD28 beads served as a nonspecific positive control stimulus. Responding CD4+ T cells were sorted by upregulation of both CD40 ligand and CD69. This was the immunoSEQ version 4 assay in survey mode. The table came from immunoSEQ multiplex PCR; TCRdb's copy has only in-frame clones and leaves some out. The sample shows 37,000 or so clones, approximately 86% of them seen only once. These receptors' targets are unknown. This specimen was CD4+ T cells sorted from PBMCs after approximately 18-hour stimulation, taken from a patient who received antiretroviral therapy. The source of these receptors is an adult man with HIV who was CMV-seropositive.

This clone was counted a few times. V is TRBV2 and J is TRBJ1-5; D is unresolved. CDR1 is SNHLY, CDR2 FYNNEI, per germline. This CDR3 region has 13 residues. V was pared by 7 bases and J by 6 bases, with 13 bases between. The CDR3 sequence: CASTGEGGQPQHF. The CDR3 DNA follows: TGTGCCAGCACCGGGGAGGGAGGTCAGCCCCAGCATTTT.

This chain links TRBV19 with TRBJ2-5, with TRBD2 matching 13 bases. Germline loops: CDR1 LNHDA, CDR2 SQIVND (reference sequence). CDR3 length: 15 residues. Trimming removed 6 bases from V and 5 bases from J; junction bases left unmatched: 6. In DNA, the CDR3 is TGTGCCAGTAGCCGGACTAGCGGGGGTTCGGAGACCCAGTACTTC. This codes for CASSRTSGGSETQYF.

This chain joins TRBV21-1 and TRBJ2-2; the table gives TRBD1 as D, unverified against the DNA. TRBV21-1 counts as a pseudogene. The CDR3 covers 13 residues. The CDR3 here is CASSAQGTGELFF. The CDR3 nucleotides are TGTGCCAGCAGCGCACAGGGAACCGGGGAGCTGTTTTTT.

The CDR3 bases are TGCAGCGTCTCCAGAAGACGGGGGGACCAAGAGACCCAGTACTTC. It encodes CSVSRRRGDQETQYF. The gene calls are TRBV29-1 and TRBJ2-5; 7 positions match TRBD2. Looked up from germline, CDR1 is SQVTM and CDR2 is ANQGSEA. V trimming: 6 bases; J trimming: 0 bases; junction bases outside the gene matches: 10. The CDR3 runs 15 residues.

The V gene is TRBV3-1 (or the pseudogene TRBV3-2), the J gene TRBJ2-7, with 7 nucleotides matching TRBD1. CDR3 size: 17 residues. Trimming cost V 1 base and J 5 bases; bases outside gene matches: 14. CDR1 is LGHDT and CDR2 is YNNKEL in the germline V gene (reference sequence). CDR3 sequence: CASSQGSPGQVYHEQYF. The CDR3 region has the DNA TGTGCCAGCAGCCAAGGGTCTCCAGGACAGGTATACCACGAGCAGTACTTC.

The gene calls are TRBV7-2 and TRBJ2-5; D gene uncertain. The CDR3 spans 15 residues. Per the germline V gene, CDR1 is SGHTA and CDR2 is FQGNSA. The germline V and J ends were trimmed by 2 bases and 0 bases, with 10 bases remaining between them. As DNA, the CDR3 is TGTGCCAGCAGCTTAAACACAATCGACCAAGAGACCCAGTACTTC. Encoded protein: CASSLNTIDQETQYF.

The rearrangement links TRBV4-2 to TRBJ1-2; a possible D gene is TRBD1 (5 bases). Germline CDR1 and CDR2: LGHNA and YNFKEQ. CDR3 length equals 15 residues. Trimming cost V 3 bases and J 2 bases, with 13 bases left between them. The CDR3 loop reads CASSQSGTGNYGYTF. The CDR3 DNA reads as TGTGCCAGCAGCCAGAGCGGGACGGGCAACTATGGCTACACCTTC.

The V call is TRBV19, the J call TRBJ2-1; 14 nucleotides match TRBD2. V lost 5 bases, J lost 0 bases, and 6 bases stayed unmatched. The CDR3 has 18 amino acids. Germline CDR1 and CDR2: LNHDA and SQIVND (reference sequence). The CDR3 nucleotides read TGTGCCAGTAGTTTCGGGACTAGCGGGGGTAGCTCCTACAATGAGCAGTTCTTC. This codes for CASSFGTSGGSSYNEQFF. Filled out from reference TRBV19 and TRBJ2-1, the complete variable domain reads DGGITQSPKYLFRKEGQNVTLSCEQNLNHDAMYWYRQDPGQGLRLIYYSQIVNDFQKGDIAEGYSVSREKKESFPLTVTSAQKNPTAFYLCASSFGTSGGSSYNEQFFGPGTRLTVL.

V is TRBV24-1 and J is TRBJ2-1; weak D call: TRBD2 (5 bases). Looked up from germline, CDR1 is KGHDR and CDR2 is SFDVKD. The CDR3 consists of 15 residues. Between the trimmed V and J ends, which lost 3 bases and 7 bases, there was a span of 15 bases. CDR3 loop: CATSDRGGDRNEQFF. The CDR3 region has the DNA TGTGCCACCAGTGATCGCGGAGGCGATAGGAATGAGCAGTTCTTC.